The 10 T cell receptor beta chains reported below all come from one sample, sequenced in a study of vaccination effects on CD4 cells after COVID-19. Their specific antigens are unknown. Some clones are missing from TCRdb's copy, which holds only in-frame ones; the method was immunoSEQ multiplex PCR. The top ten clones hold around 2.2% of a sample with more than 60,000 clones, around 70% of them seen once. Cells that had been cultured for approximately ten days were the source of isolated CD4+ T cells. Every participant took two doses of the BNT162b2 or mRNA-1273 vaccine. The sequences come from CD4+ T cells from PBMCs cultured without peptide, collected after COVID-19 vaccination. Receptors originate from a human donor who received a COVID-19 vaccine.

The chain uses TRBV7-2 and TRBJ1-4; possibly TRBD1 for D (5 bases). Per germline, CDR1 SGHTA and CDR2 FQGNSA. This CDR3 has 17 residues. V lost 1 base, J lost 2 bases, and 14 bases lay in between. CDR3 coding DNA: TGTGCCAGCAGCTTAGTGCCTCGGTGGGGGACTAATGAAAAACTGTTTTTT. The encoded protein is CASSLVPRWGTNEKLFF.

The genes are TRBV7-2 and TRBJ1-2, with TRBD1 matching over 7 bases. CDR1 is SGHTA and CDR2 is FQGNSA in the germline V gene. The CDR3 is made up of 14 amino acids. Losses at the gene ends were 5 bases for V and 0 bases for J; bases not matched to a gene: 3. Here the CDR3 DNA reads TGTGCCAGCAGCCTAGGGACAGCTAACTATGGCTACACCTTC. Amino acids: CASSLGTANYGYTF.

The chain employs TRBV12-5 and TRBJ2-2; 9 bases align to TRBD2. The ends lost 7 bases at V and 5 bases at J; junction bases unmatched: 17. Germline V gives CDR1 LGHNT, CDR2 FRNRAP. The CDR3 consists of 18 residues. CDR3 nucleotides: TGTGCTAGTGCTCCTGCAAACAATCTAGCGGGGCATACCGGGGAGCTGTTTTTT. Translation gives CASAPANNLAGHTGELFF.

The chain links TRBV21-1 to TRBJ2-3; TRBD1 is the table's D call, not checked against the DNA. TRBV21-1 is recorded as a pseudogene. CDR3 size: 15 residues. CDR3 protein: CASRKGDREQDTQYF. CDR3 nucleotides: TGTGCCAGCAGAAAGGGGGACAGGGAGCAAGATACGCAGTATTTT.

This clone was observed a handful of times. The chain couples TRBV19 to TRBJ1-1, with D possibly TRBD1 on 5 matching bases. CDR1 and CDR2 (germline): LNHDA, SQIVND (reference sequence). The V end was cut by 4 bases, the J end by 1 base, with 13 bases between. This CDR3 is built from 15 residues. CDR3 amino acids: CASSSHRGENTEAFF. In DNA form, the CDR3 reads TGTGCCAGTAGTAGCCATAGGGGTGAGAACACTGAAGCTTTCTTT.

V usage is TRBV5-5 and J usage is TRBJ2-1; 8 nucleotides agree with TRBD1. Germline values: CDR1 SGHKS, CDR2 YYEKEE (reference sequence). V shed 3 bases, J shed 8 bases, and the junction held 13 bases outside the gene matches. This CDR3 has 16 amino acids. In DNA, the CDR3 is TGTGCCAGCAGCTCGCCTCAGGGGGCTCTAGGGGATGAGCAGTTCTTC. The encoded protein is CASSSPQGALGDEQFF.

This chain connects TRBV30 to TRBJ2-1, with 9 nucleotides matching TRBD2. Germline CDR1 reads GTSNPN; CDR2 reads SVGIG (reference sequence). J lost 0 bases, V lost 1 base, and 7 bases had no gene match. CDR3 length equals 17 residues. CDR3 residues: CAWSASLRGGSYNEQFF. In DNA, the CDR3 is TGTGCCTGGAGTGCCTCTTTGCGGGGGGGCTCCTACAATGAGCAGTTCTTC. The whole variable domain, filled in from reference TRBV30 and TRBJ2-1, reads SQTIHQWPATLVQPVGSPLSLECTVEGTSNPNLYWYRQAAGRGLQLLFYSVGIGQISSEVPQNLSASRPQDRQFILSSKKLLLSDSGFYLCAWSASLRGGSYNEQFFGPGTRLTVL.

The V gene is TRBV3-1 (or the pseudogene TRBV3-2), the J gene TRBJ1-2; D call uncertain. This CDR3 is 16 amino acids long. V lost 0 bases and J 4 bases, leaving 15 bases between the germline ends. CDR1 and CDR2 (germline): LGHDT, YNNKEL (reference sequence). The CDR3 loop reads CASSQDLGSGFYGYTF. The CDR3 DNA reads TGTGCCAGCAGCCAAGATCTCGGTTCGGGGTTCTATGGCTACACCTTC.

V usage is TRBV14 and J usage is TRBJ2-5; 9 nucleotides align to TRBD2. CDR3 length: 13 amino acids. V lost 4 bases and J lost 7; bases outside the gene matches: 4. CDR1 and CDR2 (germline): SGHDN, FVKESK. DNA for the CDR3: TGTGCCAGCAGCCTAGCGGGGGCCCGGACCCAGTACTTC. Its protein product is CASSLAGARTQYF.

The rearrangement joins TRBV18 to TRBJ2-1; 8 positions agree with TRBD1. The CDR3 has 16 amino acids. The V gene end was trimmed by 5 bases and the J gene end by 3 bases; junction bases not matched to a gene: 9. Germline CDR1 and CDR2: KGHSH and LQKENI. In nucleotides, the CDR3 is TGTGCCAGCTCAAACTCAGGGGGCAGGGTCTACAATGAGCAGTTCTTC. It yields the protein CASSNSGGRVYNEQFF.